These T cell receptor beta chains were read from a single sample in a study of blood T cell repertoires in COVID-19. The repertoire was sequenced with immunoSEQ multiplex PCR; TCRdb's copy has only in-frame clones and lacks some. The sample carries 40,000 to 50,000 clones, around 85% recorded once. The specimen sequenced was peripheral blood. Receptors were obtained from a human donor in a cohort sampled during active COVID-19. Each CDR3 is given with its conserved first and last residue. D genes are given only for firm matches. Clone size is stated in some rows and not others, as once, few, many or a class when expanded.

TRBJ1-2	TRBD1	-	TRBV4-1	15	CASSPRTGWAYGYTF	TGCGCCAGCAGCCCACGGACAGGGTGGGCCTATGGCTACACCTTC
TRBJ1-6	TRBD1	-	TRBV28	15	CASSSQGDWNSPLHF	TGTGCCAGCAGTTCACAGGGGGATTGGAATTCACCCCTCCACTTT
TRBJ2-2	TRBD2	-	TRBV19	15	CASSRAGASPGELFF	TGTGCCAGTAGTAGAGCGGGGGCCTCACCCGGGGAGCTGTTTTTT
TRBJ2-7	TRBD1	-	TRBV5-1	14	CASSIGTGEYEQYF	TGCGCCAGCAGCATAGGGACAGGGGAATACGAGCAGTACTTC
TRBJ2-3	-	-	TRBV19	15	CASSIGHGVADTQYF	TGTGCCAGTAGTATAGGGCACGGAGTGGCAGATACGCAGTATTTT
TRBJ1-2	-	-	TRBV4-1	14	CASSSMPGPDGYTF	TGCGCCAGCAGCTCCATGCCGGGTCCAGATGGCTACACCTTC
TRBJ2-2	-	-	TRBV2	15	CASKAQEANTGELFF	TGTGCCAGCAAGGCCCAGGAGGCGAACACCGGGGAGCTGTTTTTT
TRBJ2-1	-	-	TRBV27	15	CASRTGMGSYNEQFF	TGTGCCAGCAGAACAGGGATGGGGTCCTACAATGAGCAGTTCTTC
TRBJ2-7	TRBD1	once	TRBV12-3/TRBV12-4	13	CASSFGQGYEQYF	TGTGCCAGCAGTTTCGGACAGGGCTACGAGCAGTACTTC
TRBJ2-1	TRBD1	-	TRBV2	15	CASMRQGSSYNEQFF	TGTGCCAGCATGAGACAGGGTAGCTCCTACAATGAGCAGTTCTTC
TRBJ1-6	-	-	TRBV18	16	CASSPPAGYGNSPLHF	TGTGCCAGCTCACCACCGGCAGGGTACGGTAATTCACCCCTCCACTTT
TRBJ1-6	-	-	TRBV21-1	17	CASSNGLRSSYNSPLHF	TGTGCCAGCAGCAACGGACTACGGAGCTCCTATAATTCACCCCTCCACTTT
TRBJ1-6	-	-	TRBV15	13	CATSTLTSSPLHF	TGTGCCACCAGCACCCTCACAAGTTCACCCCTCCACTTT
TRBJ2-1	TRBD2	-	TRBV11-1	15	CASSPTSGTHNEQFF	TGTGCCAGCAGCCCAACTAGCGGGACCCACAATGAGCAGTTCTTC
TRBJ1-1	-	-	TRBV7-2	18	CASSLALAAGWVNTEAFF	TGTGCCAGCAGCTTAGCTTTGGCGGCAGGGTGGGTGAACACTGAAGCTTTCTTT
TRBJ1-2	-	-	TRBV11-2	15	CASSFGGAVNYGYTF	TGTGCCAGCAGCTTCGGTGGGGCAGTTAACTATGGCTACACCTTC
TRBJ1-1	-	-	TRBV9	18	CASSEPRGAGGQTSEAFF	TGTGCCAGCAGCGAGCCCCGGGGGGCCGGGGGCCAGACATCTGAAGCTTTCTTT
TRBJ2-5	TRBD2	-	TRBV6-5	13	CASKGGGGETQYF	TGTGCCAGCAAAGGCGGGGGGGGAGAGACCCAGTACTTC
TRBJ2-7	TRBD2	-	TRBV6-4	17	CASSDSKPLAGVDEQYF	TGTGCCAGCAGTGACTCGAAACCTTTAGCGGGAGTGGACGAGCAGTACTTC
TRBJ2-7	-	-	TRBV7-9	16	CASSFWQGRAFYEQYF	TGTGCCAGCAGCTTTTGGCAGGGGCGAGCCTTCTACGAGCAGTACTTC
TRBJ2-4	-	-	TRBV5-6	11	CASSLYNIQYF	TGTGCCAGCAGCTTGTATAACATTCAGTACTTC
TRBJ2-2	-	few	TRBV12-3/TRBV12-4	13	CASSVQGLGELFF	TGTGCCAGCAGCGTACAGGGTCTCGGGGAGCTGTTTTTT
TRBJ1-4	TRBD1	-	TRBV3-1/TRBV3-2	13	CASSLNRGAKLFF	TGTGCCAGCAGCCTCAACAGGGGTGCAAAACTGTTTTTT
TRBJ1-4	-	-	TRBV7-9	14	CASSLQAGVEKLFF	TGTGCCAGCAGCTTACAGGCAGGTGTGGAAAAACTGTTTTTT
TRBJ1-3	-	-	TRBV30	16	CAGRFLTASSGNTIYF	TGTGCCGGGAGGTTTCTTACAGCCAGCTCTGGAAACACCATATATTTT
TRBJ2-7	-	once	TRBV6-6	13	CASSYEEDYEQYF	TGTGCCAGCAGTTACGAGGAGGACTACGAGCAGTACTTC
TRBJ2-7	TRBD2	-	TRBV4-1	17	CASSSQVAAGGFYEQYF	TGCGCCAGCAGCTCCCAGGTAGCAGCGGGAGGCTTCTACGAGCAGTACTTC
TRBJ2-1	TRBD2	-	TRBV7-2	16	CASSLEVLAGQNEQFF	TGTGCCAGCAGCTTAGAGGTCCTAGCGGGACAGAATGAGCAGTTCTTC
TRBJ2-7	-	-	TRBV7-2	13	CASSSSNSYEQYF	TGTGCCAGCAGCTCATCCAACTCCTACGAGCAGTACTTC
TRBJ1-1	TRBD1	once	TRBV29-1	13	CSVPGQLNTEAFF	TGCAGCGTCCCGGGACAGCTGAACACTGAAGCTTTCTTT
TRBJ2-5	-	-	TRBV15	12	CATSRDRETQYF	TGTGCCACCAGCAGAGATAGAGAGACCCAGTACTTC
TRBJ2-3	TRBD2	-	TRBV9	14	CASSVLAGTDTQYF	TGTGCCAGCAGCGTACTAGCGGGCACAGATACGCAGTATTTT